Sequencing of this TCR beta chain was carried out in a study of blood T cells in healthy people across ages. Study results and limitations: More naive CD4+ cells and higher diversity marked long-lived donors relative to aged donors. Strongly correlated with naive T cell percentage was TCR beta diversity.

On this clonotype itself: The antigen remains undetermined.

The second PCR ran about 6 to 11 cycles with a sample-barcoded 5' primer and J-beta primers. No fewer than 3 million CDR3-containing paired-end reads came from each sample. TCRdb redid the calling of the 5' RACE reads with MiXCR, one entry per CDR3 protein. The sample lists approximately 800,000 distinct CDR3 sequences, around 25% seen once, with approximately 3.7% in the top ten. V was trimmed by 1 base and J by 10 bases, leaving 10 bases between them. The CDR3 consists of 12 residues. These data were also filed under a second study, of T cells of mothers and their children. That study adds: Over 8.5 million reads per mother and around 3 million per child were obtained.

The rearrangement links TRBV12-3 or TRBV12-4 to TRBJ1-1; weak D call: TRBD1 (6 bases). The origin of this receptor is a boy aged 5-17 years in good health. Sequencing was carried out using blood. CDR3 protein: CASSLGKGGAFF. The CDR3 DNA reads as TGTGCCAGCAGTTTAGGGAAAGGGGGAGCTTTCTTT.